This entry lists 22 T cell receptor beta chains sequenced from one sample in a study of cytomegalovirus exposure and HLA in healthy donors. Primers: 60 Vbeta forward and 13 Jbeta reverse. Clones were read by immunoSEQ multiplex PCR, and TCRdb kept only the in-frame ones, dropping some. This sample has some 190,000 clones, with nearly 80% found just once. Sequenced material: PBMCs. The receptors were sampled from a female donor in good health and CMV-seronegative.

This clone was seen only a few times. The chain is built from TRBV4-3 and TRBJ2-2, with 8 bases identical to TRBD2. Germline assignment: CDR1 LGHNA and CDR2 YSLEER. The V segment lost 3 bases and the J segment 6 bases; nucleotides outside the gene matches: 6. The CDR3 is 15 amino acids. As DNA, the CDR3 is TGCGCCAGCAGCCACGTAGCGGGAAGGGCCGGGGAGCTGTTTTTT. Translation gives CASSHVAGRAGELFF.

This sequence joins TRBV15 and TRBJ1-1, with D hard to call. V was trimmed by 0 bases and J by 0 bases, leaving 8 bases between them. This CDR3 has 15 amino acids. Germline V gene lookup returns CDR1 LNHNV and CDR2 YYDKDF (reference sequence). The CDR3 DNA reads TGTGCCACCAGCAGAGATAGACAATTGAACACTGAAGCTTTCTTT. Its protein product is CATSRDRQLNTEAFF.

This rearrangement joins TRBV11-2 to TRBJ2-3, with D possibly being TRBD2 (6 bases). Germline CDR1 is SGHAT and CDR2 is FQNNGV. V lost 4 bases to trimming and J lost 1 base, with 15 bases between them. The CDR3 loop spans 16 amino acids. The CDR3 here is CASSSLAELGTDTQYF. The CDR3 DNA sequence: TGTGCCAGCAGCTCGTTAGCGGAGCTAGGCACAGATACGCAGTATTTT.

The rearrangement links TRBV11-2 to TRBJ1-1; TRBD1 matches at 9 bases. With 3 bases clipped from V and 1 base from J, the junction kept 15 bases outside the gene matches. The CDR3 loop spans 19 amino acids. Looked up from germline, CDR1 is SGHAT and CDR2 is FQNNGV. CDR3 bases: TGTGCCAGCAGCTTGACGACAGGGGGGACATGGCTCCAGAACACTGAAGCTTTCTTT. Its translation is CASSLTTGGTWLQNTEAFF. Variable domain in full (rest from reference TRBV11-2 and TRBJ1-1): EAGVAQSPRYKIIEKRQSVAFWCNPISGHATLYWYQQILGQGPKLLIQFQNNGVVDDSQLPKDRFSAERLKGVDSTLKIQPAKLEDSAVYLCASSLTTGGTWLQNTEAFFGQGTRLTVV.

CDR3 residues: CASSQVSGAGELFF. The CDR3, as DNA: TGCGCCAGCAGCCAAGTCTCGGGGGCCGGGGAGCTGTTTTTT. This rearrangement joins TRBV4-3 to TRBJ2-2; D is perhaps TRBD2 (6 bases). CDR1 and CDR2 from the germline V gene are LGHNA and YSLEER. The CDR3 is made up of 14 amino acids. Between the trimmed V and J ends, which lost 1 base and 6 bases, there was a span of 9 bases.

This chain connects TRBV5-1 to TRBJ1-1; 8 bases match TRBD1. The CDR3 contains 13 residues. Germline loops: CDR1 SGHRS, CDR2 YFSETQ. V gave up 4 bases and J gave up 10 bases; unmatched junction bases: 9. Here the CDR3 reads CASSEDREGSAFF. In nucleotides, the CDR3 is TGCGCCAGCAGCGAGGACAGGGAGGGGTCAGCTTTCTTT.

This rearrangement joins TRBV2 to TRBJ2-1, with 8 bases matching TRBD2. This CDR3 contains 14 residues. CDR1 SNHLY and CDR2 FYNNEI come from the germline V gene. After removal of 5 bases from V and 8 bases from J, the junction contained 8 bases not matched to a gene. CDR3: CASSRRTSSDEQFF. The CDR3 nucleotides are TGTGCCAGCAGTCGAAGGACTAGCAGTGATGAGCAGTTCTTC.

The chain carries TRBV5-1 and TRBJ1-6, with D tentatively TRBD1 (6 bases). Germline assignment: CDR1 SGHRS and CDR2 YFSETQ. Trimming shortened V by 0 bases and J by 7 bases, and 8 bases separated the two germline ends. The CDR3 length is 14 residues. The CDR3 reads CASSLGTDNSPLHF. Here the CDR3 DNA reads TGCGCCAGCAGCTTGGGGACAGACAATTCACCCCTCCACTTT. The variable domain in full, completed from reference TRBV5-1 and TRBJ1-6, reads KAGVTQTPRYLIKTRGQQVTLSCSPISGHRSVSWYQQTPGQGLQFLFEYFSETQRNKGNFPGRFSGRQFSNSRSEMNVSTLELGDSALYLCASSLGTDNSPLHFGNGTRLTVT.

The rearrangement uses TRBV30 and TRBJ1-4; 9 nucleotides match TRBD1. This CDR3 is 13 amino acids long. Germline V gives CDR1 GTSNPN, CDR2 SVGIG (reference sequence). The CDR3 is CALGDRGDEKLFF. The CDR3 DNA follows: TGTGCTCTCGGAGACAGGGGGGATGAAAAACTGTTTTTT.

V gene TRBV6-5 combines with J gene TRBJ1-2, with D perhaps TRBD1 (5 bases). This CDR3 has 14 residues. Trimming shortened V by 0 bases and J by 8 bases, and 13 bases separated the two germline ends. The germline gives CDR1 MNHEY, CDR2 SVGAGI. The CDR3 region has the DNA TGTGCCAGCAGTTACTCGAGCGGGGCAGGGGGCTACACCTTC. This codes for CASSYSSGAGGYTF.

For the CDR3, the DNA is TGTGCCAGTAGTATAGAGACTAGCGGGAGCTCCTACAATGAGCAGTTCTTC. Protein product: CASSIETSGSSYNEQFF. The V call is TRBV19, the J call TRBJ2-1; TRBD2 aligns across 12 bases. This CDR3 has 17 residues. With 0 bases clipped from V and 0 bases from J, the junction kept 0 bases outside the gene matches. The germline V gene has CDR1 LNHDA and CDR2 SQIVND (reference sequence).

The chain has TRBV28 and TRBJ2-7; no definite D call. This CDR3 comprises 12 residues. CDR1 and CDR2 from the germline V gene are MDHEN and SYDVKM. With 1 base removed from V and 3 bases from J, the gap between germline ends came to 4 bases. The CDR3 protein is CASSLLLYEQYF. The CDR3 region has the DNA TGTGCCAGCAGTTTATTACTCTACGAGCAGTACTTC.

The chain couples TRBV4-2 to TRBJ2-3; D is possibly TRBD2 (7 bases). This CDR3 region has 14 residues. The germline V gene encodes CDR1 LGHNA and CDR2 YNFKEQ. V was pared by 4 bases and J by 4 bases, with 12 bases between. The CDR3 region is CASSLGEGADTQYF. DNA for the CDR3: TGTGCCAGCAGCCTGGGGGAGGGGGCAGATACGCAGTATTTT.

The J gene is TRBJ1-4, the V gene TRBV27; TRBD1 might be the D (5 bases). Trimming left V 5 bases short and J 8 bases short, with 18 bases between. Germline CDR1 MNHEY, CDR2 SMNVEV (reference sequence). This CDR3 region has 15 residues. The CDR3 DNA follows: TGTGCCAGCAGTCCCCTCCCAGGGCAGGAAGAAAAACTGTTTTTT. It yields the protein CASSPLPGQEEKLFF.

CDR3 sequence (DNA): TGCGCCAGCAGAGGACTAGCGGGAATGAACTACGAGCAGTACTTC. It codes for CASRGLAGMNYEQYF. V usage is TRBV5-1 and J usage is TRBJ2-7; 12 bases are a match to TRBD2. Germline CDR1 reads SGHRS; CDR2 reads YFSETQ. The J segment lost 3 bases and the V segment lost 5 bases, leaving 6 bases of the junction unmatched. The CDR3 length is 15 residues.

The V and J genes are TRBV7-9 and TRBJ2-7, with no clear D. Per the germline V gene, CDR1 is SEHNR and CDR2 is FQNEAQ (reference sequence). CDR3 length: 14 amino acids. V lost 5 bases, J lost 5 bases, and 16 bases lay in between. CDR3 sequence: CASSPFLGSDEQYF. The CDR3 region has the DNA TGTGCCAGCAGCCCATTCCTTGGCTCAGACGAGCAGTACTTC.

This sequence joins TRBV2 and TRBJ2-7; D gene unclear. V gave up 5 bases and J gave up 0 bases, with 11 bases separating them. The germline V gene has CDR1 SNHLY and CDR2 FYNNEI. This CDR3 contains 14 residues. The CDR3 sequence is CASSPDLSSYEQYF. The CDR3 DNA is TGTGCCAGCAGTCCTGACTTGAGCTCCTACGAGCAGTACTTC.

This chain joins TRBV18 and TRBJ1-4; D ambiguous. V lost 6 bases, J lost 3 bases, and 11 bases lay in between. The CDR3 runs to 14 residues. Per germline, CDR1 KGHSH and CDR2 LQKENI. The CDR3 nucleotides are TGTGCCAGCTCTCTGAGACGGGCTAATGAAAAACTGTTTTTT. Translating gives CASSLRRANEKLFF. Using reference TRBV18 and TRBJ1-4 for the parts outside the CDR3, the full variable domain is NAGVMQNPRHLVRRRGQEARLRCSPMKGHSHVYWYRQLPEEGLKFMVYLQKENIIDESGMPKERFSAEFPKEGPSILRIQQVVRGDSAAYFCASSLRRANEKLFFGSGTQLSVL.

At least ten counts were recorded for this clone. The J gene is TRBJ1-1, the V gene TRBV30, with 10 bases matching TRBD1. CDR1 and CDR2 (germline): GTSNPN, SVGIG (reference sequence). The CDR3 spans 15 residues. V was pared by 1 base and J by 2 bases, with 4 bases of the junction left unmatched. The CDR3 loop reads CAWSGTGGVNTEAFF. In DNA, the CDR3 is TGTGCCTGGAGTGGGACAGGGGGAGTAAACACTGAAGCTTTCTTT.

CDR3 nucleotides: TGTGCCAGCAGTCTGAATTGGAACTACGGGGAGCTGTTTTTT. It yields the protein CASSLNWNYGELFF. The chain is built from TRBV6-5 and TRBJ2-2; D not certain. The CDR3 totals 14 residues. V dropped 5 bases and J dropped 7 bases, with 14 bases sitting between them. Germline CDR1 and CDR2: MNHEY and SVGAGI.

This chain connects TRBV28 to TRBJ2-7; TRBD2 is a possible D gene (6 bases). The germline gives CDR1 MDHEN, CDR2 SYDVKM. V shed 4 bases and J shed 2 bases, with 9 bases lying between them. The CDR3 loop spans 13 amino acids. The CDR3 here is CASSWREPYEQYF. DNA of the CDR3: TGTGCCAGCAGTTGGAGGGAACCCTACGAGCAGTACTTC.

This clone was seen more than once but under ten times. CDR3 coding DNA: TGTGCCAGCAGCCCCAGACAGGGGACTGAAGCTTTCTTT. It codes for CASSPRQGTEAFF. The chain links TRBV5-4 to TRBJ1-1; the match to TRBD1 covers 8 bases. Per germline, CDR1 SGHNT and CDR2 YYREEE (reference sequence). The CDR3 is 13 amino acids. Trimming took 4 bases from V and 5 from J; bases not matched to a gene: 4.